What follows are 3 T cell receptor beta chains derived from one specimen sequenced in a study of shared clonotypes between healthy human individuals. Using immunoSEQ multiplex PCR, the repertoire was profiled, and TCRdb retains in-frame clones only, with some absent. The table has 950,000 to 1,100,000 clones, roughly 74% seen once. Specimen: memory CD4+ T cells from PBMCs. Documented subset: CD45RA-negative fraction. These receptor sequences come from a young man in good health. Some clones in this sample may be carry-over from other donors' samples.

The V gene is TRBV6-1, the J gene TRBJ2-3; the D gene is possibly TRBD1 (7 bases). V was shortened by 7 bases and J by 1 base, with 12 bases between the two germline ends. Germline lookup yields CDR1 MNHNS and CDR2 SASEGT. CDR3 length equals 14 residues. The CDR3 is CASTQGGGTDTQYF. DNA for the CDR3: TGTGCCAGCACCCAGGGGGGCGGCACAGATACGCAGTATTTT.

This clone appeared many times. This chain links TRBV6-5 with TRBJ2-5; D not certain. The CDR3 is made up of 15 amino acids. Germline CDR1 is MNHEY and CDR2 is SVGAGI. V lost 0 bases and J 7 bases, leaving 15 bases between the germline ends. In DNA, the CDR3 is TGTGCCAGCAGTTACTCGGGGTCCGGAAGGCGGACCCAGTACTTC. Translating it yields CASSYSGSGRRTQYF.

The V and J genes are TRBV4-1 and TRBJ2-3; TRBD1 is a possible D gene (6 bases). CDR3 size: 13 residues. V shed 4 bases and J shed 1 base, with 6 bases lying between them. Per the germline V gene, CDR1 is MGHRA and CDR2 is YSYEKL. CDR3 bases: TGCGCCAGCAGCCCAGGGGGCACAGATACGCAGTATTTT. This gives the protein CASSPGGTDTQYF.